The T cell receptor beta chain under discussion was sequenced for a study of shared clonotypes between healthy human individuals. Clones were read by immunoSEQ multiplex PCR, and TCRdb kept only the in-frame ones, dropping some. The sample records roughly 2 million clones, approximately 95% being singletons. Comments on this clone: One end of the junction does not line up with germline, which may come from a read error.

The specimen was naive CD4+ T cells sorted from blood. Subset specified: CD45RA+ positively selected. The receptor was isolated from a man aged 18 to 29 in good health.

Here the CDR3 DNA reads TGTGCAAGCAACCCTAGCGGGTGGGAAGAGCAGTACTTC. It translates to CASNPSGWEEQYF. The chain uses TRBV2 and TRBJ2-7; 8 bases agree with TRBD2. Germline CDR1 is SNHLY and CDR2 is FYNNEI. This CDR3 region has 13 residues.